A single sample is the source of the 27 T cell receptor beta chains below, sequenced in a study of radiation and T cells in renal cell carcinoma. Time point specified: blood 4 weeks post-SBRT, at nephrectomy. Described treatment: 15 Gy SBRT to primary tumor, nephrectomy 4 weeks later. Clones were sequenced by immunoSEQ multiplex PCR, and TCRdb holds only the in-frame ones, with some missing. The table includes around 140,000 clones, 86% detected once. This material consisted of blood, taken from a patient whose treatment included radiotherapy and nephrectomy. These receptors were obtained from a woman aged 45-59 years with renal cell carcinoma.

The V gene is TRBV7-9, the J gene TRBJ1-2, with unresolved D. Germline V gene lookup returns CDR1 SEHNR and CDR2 FQNEAQ (reference sequence). Between the trimmed V and J ends, which lost 2 bases and 3 bases, there was a span of 10 bases. The CDR3 extends over 14 amino acids. As DNA, the CDR3 is TGTGCCAGCAGCTTAACTCTCGGGGACTATGGCTACACCTTC. Amino acid sequence: CASSLTLGDYGYTF.

The rearrangement links TRBV4-3 to TRBJ2-7, with a possible D match to TRBD2 (6 bases). The CDR3 has 13 amino acids. CDR1 is LGHNA and CDR2 is YSLEER in the germline V gene. Trimming took off 4 bases at V and 4 bases at J, with 11 bases between the two ends. The CDR3 nucleotides read TGCGCCAGCAGCCGGGACTTACTGTACGAGCAGTACTTC. Protein sequence: CASSRDLLYEQYF.

This chain joins TRBV7-9 and TRBJ1-1, with D hard to call. This CDR3 contains 14 residues. CDR1 and CDR2 (germline): SEHNR, FQNEAQ (reference sequence). The V end lost 7 bases, the J end lost 0 bases, and 12 bases lay between the germline ends. The CDR3 here is CASTLTVLNTEAFF. Written as DNA, the CDR3 is TGTGCCAGCACCCTTACGGTTCTGAACACTGAAGCTTTCTTT.

The chain links TRBV4-3 to TRBJ2-3; no firm D call. Germline V gives CDR1 LGHNA, CDR2 YSLEER. The CDR3 totals 15 residues. V was pared by 0 bases and J by 0 bases, with 7 bases between. The CDR3 sequence: CASSQDLGSTDTQYF. Written as DNA, the CDR3 is TGCGCCAGCAGCCAAGATCTGGGGAGCACAGATACGCAGTATTTT.

The chain joins TRBV5-1 to TRBJ2-1; 10 bases fit TRBD2. V lost 3 bases and J lost 4; bases outside the gene matches: 10. From germline, CDR1 is SGHRS and CDR2 YFSETQ. The CDR3 covers 17 residues. CDR3 residues: CASSSQLAGKVYNEQFF. CDR3 coding DNA: TGCGCCAGCAGCTCTCAACTAGCGGGGAAAGTATACAATGAGCAGTTCTTC.

V and J are TRBV9 and TRBJ1-2; TRBD1 matches 10 bases. The CDR3 loop spans 18 amino acids. V gave up 4 bases and J gave up 2 bases; unmatched junction bases: 14. Germline V CDR1 and CDR2: SGDLS, YYNGEE. The CDR3 DNA reads TGTGCCAGCAGCTCCAGACCCGGGACAGGGGCCATCAACTATGGCTACACCTTC. This codes for CASSSRPGTGAINYGYTF.

This sequence joins TRBV19 and TRBJ1-1, with 12 bases lining up with TRBD1. The CDR3 covers 15 residues. V trimming: 3 bases; J trimming: 5 bases; junction bases outside the gene matches: 4. Germline loops: CDR1 LNHDA, CDR2 SQIVND (reference sequence). CDR3 nucleotides: TGTGCCAGTAGTATGGGACAGGGGGCATTGACTGAAGCTTTCTTT. Its translation is CASSMGQGALTEAFF.

The CDR3 here is CASSTLGGGGEKLFF. CDR3 DNA sequence: TGTGCCAGCAGCACCTTGGGAGGAGGCGGTGAAAAACTGTTTTTT. The chain has TRBV7-9 and TRBJ1-4, with D unclear. Germline V gene data show CDR1 as SEHNR and CDR2 as FQNEAQ (reference sequence). This CDR3 contains 15 residues. The V end was cut by 5 bases, the J end by 7 bases, with 17 bases between. Filled out from reference TRBV7-9 and TRBJ1-4, the complete variable domain reads DTGVSQNPRHKITKRGQNVTFRCDPISEHNRLYWYRQTLGQGPEFLTYFQNEAQLEKSRLLSDRFSAERPKGSFSTLEIQRTEQGDSAMYLCASSTLGGGGEKLFFGSGTQLSVL.

The rearrangement joins TRBV5-1 to TRBJ2-5; possibly TRBD2 for D (6 bases). The CDR3 length is 15 residues. Germline values: CDR1 SGHRS, CDR2 YFSETQ. V gave up 4 bases and J gave up 5 bases, with 18 bases separating them. Written as DNA, the CDR3 is TGCGCCAGCAGCCTCCGGAGGACTACCTCGGAGACCCAGTACTTC. Translating gives CASSLRRTTSETQYF. The full variable domain, rest sourced from reference TRBV5-1 and TRBJ2-5, is KAGVTQTPRYLIKTRGQQVTLSCSPISGHRSVSWYQQTPGQGLQFLFEYFSETQRNKGNFPGRFSGRQFSNSRSEMNVSTLELGDSALYLCASSLRRTTSETQYFGPGTRLLVL.

This clone showed up just a few times. V is TRBV20-1 and J is TRBJ1-1, with D unclear. CDR1 DFQATT and CDR2 SNEGSKA come from the germline V gene (reference sequence). The CDR3 loop spans 11 amino acids. V lost 2 bases and J 5 bases, leaving 6 bases between the germline ends. CDR3 protein: CSARPSTEAFF. The CDR3 bases are TGCAGTGCTAGACCGTCGACTGAAGCTTTCTTT.

This clone was detected only a few times. The rearrangement joins TRBV5-7 to TRBJ1-1; the match to TRBD1 covers 8 bases. TRBV5-7 is an ORF, and what it does is uncertain. CDR3 length: 13 amino acids. Trimming cost V 2 bases and J 4 bases; bases outside gene matches: 1. CDR3 sequence (DNA): TGTGCCAGCAGCTTTACAGGGGGCACTGAAGCTTTCTTT. This gives the protein CASSFTGGTEAFF.

The chain recombines TRBV5-4 with TRBJ1-2; the D is unclear. The CDR3 totals 13 residues. Germline V gene sequence: CDR1 SGHNT, CDR2 YYREEE (reference sequence). V lost 1 base and J lost 8, with 12 bases in between. The CDR3 loop is CASSLQSPYGYTF. For the CDR3, the DNA is TGTGCCAGCAGCTTGCAGAGCCCTTACGGCTACACCTTC.

The chain carries TRBV6-5 and TRBJ2-5, with TRBD1 matching over 10 bases. The V and J ends lost 5 bases and 5 bases, in that order; junction bases with no gene match: 5. Germline assignment: CDR1 MNHEY and CDR2 SVGAGI. This CDR3 region has 14 residues. The chain's CDR3 is CASSPTGGDETQYF. CDR3 nucleotide sequence: TGTGCCAGCAGTCCGACAGGGGGCGATGAGACCCAGTACTTC.

The V gene is TRBV4-1, the J gene TRBJ2-2; TRBD1 agrees at 10 bases. CDR3 length: 16 residues. V lost 2 bases to trimming and J lost 6 bases; unmatched junction nucleotides: 6. CDR1 is MGHRA and CDR2 is YSYEKL in the germline V gene. CDR3 in DNA: TGCGCCAGCAGCCAATGGGACAGGGGCGGAGCCGGGGAGCTGTTTTTT. Amino acid sequence: CASSQWDRGGAGELFF.

The chain links TRBV23-1 to TRBJ1-5; 10 nucleotides agree with TRBD1. TRBV23-1 is an open reading frame whose function is uncertain. This CDR3 is built from 19 residues. Germline trimming cut 6 bases from V and 0 bases from J; bases unmatched to any gene: 14. The CDR3 DNA reads as TGCGCCAGCAGCCTCCGGCGGACAGGGGGACCTATTAGCAATCAGCCCCAGCATTTT. Translation gives CASSLRRTGGPISNQPQHF.

This chain connects TRBV28 to TRBJ1-4; TRBD1 is a possible D gene (5 bases). Trimming left V 7 bases short and J 8 bases short, with 11 bases between. This CDR3 contains 12 residues. Germline CDR1 and CDR2: MDHEN and SYDVKM. The CDR3 nucleotides are TGTGCCAGCACGTCAGGGCGAGAAAAACTGTTTTTT. Its protein product is CASTSGREKLFF.

The V call is TRBV9, the J call TRBJ2-7; D perhaps matches TRBD1 (7 bases). CDR1 and CDR2 from the germline V gene are SGDLS and YYNGEE. The CDR3 is 15 residues long. Trimming cost V 3 bases and J 6 bases, with 19 bases left between them. The CDR3 DNA reads as TGTGCCAGCAGCGCCGAGGGGGCGGGGATCTCCGAGCAGTACTTC. Amino acid sequence: CASSAEGAGISEQYF.

The chain couples TRBV7-9 to TRBJ2-2, with 7 bases fitting TRBD2. The CDR3 is 12 residues long. In germline, CDR1 is SEHNR, CDR2 FQNEAQ (reference sequence). The trim removed 5 bases at V and 6 bases at J, leaving 0 bases unmatched. CDR3 protein: CASSRGAGELFF. In DNA form, the CDR3 reads TGTGCCAGCAGCCGGGGGGCCGGGGAGCTGTTTTTT.

This clone was seen a handful of times. V and J are TRBV19 and TRBJ1-1, with a possible D match to TRBD1 (5 bases). V lost 6 bases and J 0 bases, leaving 8 bases between the germline ends. Looked up from germline, CDR1 is LNHDA and CDR2 is SQIVND (reference sequence). The CDR3 length is 13 residues. CDR3 loop: CASRGVLNTEAFF. CDR3 sequence (DNA): TGTGCCAGTAGGGGGGTATTGAACACTGAAGCTTTCTTT.

The gene calls are TRBV6-5 and TRBJ2-5; no definite D call. CDR3 size: 14 residues. Per germline, CDR1 MNHEY and CDR2 SVGAGI. With 5 bases removed from V and 2 bases from J, the gap between germline ends came to 12 bases. CDR3 nucleotides: TGTGCCAGCAGTACCGTTGGCAGTCAAGAGACCCAGTACTTC. The encoded protein is CASSTVGSQETQYF.

The chain carries TRBV4-3 and TRBJ2-2; 9 nucleotides align to TRBD2. Germline CDR1 reads LGHNA; CDR2 reads YSLEER. The CDR3 is 16 amino acids. Trimming cost V 0 bases and J 2 bases; bases outside gene matches: 1. The CDR3 DNA follows: TGCGCCAGCAGCCAAGATAGCGGGAGTAACACCGGGGAGCTGTTTTTT. As protein: CASSQDSGSNTGELFF.

This clone was seen just once. The chain has TRBV5-1 and TRBJ1-1; 7 bases are a match to TRBD1. This CDR3 contains 14 residues. The V gene's germline CDR1 is SGHRS and CDR2 YFSETQ. Trimming took 4 bases from V and 3 from J; bases not matched to a gene: 6. CDR3 in amino acids: CASSPLDRDTEAFF. For the CDR3, the DNA is TGCGCCAGCAGCCCCCTAGACAGGGACACTGAAGCTTTCTTT.

The rearrangement joins TRBV11-1 to TRBJ2-7; possibly TRBD1 or TRBD2 for D (5 bases each). V was clipped by 2 bases and J by 7 bases, with 12 bases between them. The CDR3 consists of 13 residues. CDR1 and CDR2 from the germline V gene are SGHAT and FQDESV (reference sequence). The CDR3 DNA is TGTGCCAGCAGCTTACATGGGGCGGGTGAGCAGTACTTC. Amino acids: CASSLHGAGEQYF.

DNA for the CDR3: TGCGCCAGCAGCCAAGCCCCGGGGACTAGCGGGTATCCCCTCCCAGATACGCAGTATTTT. Amino acids: CASSQAPGTSGYPLPDTQYF. The gene calls are TRBV4-1 and TRBJ2-3, with 12 bases fitting TRBD2. This CDR3 comprises 20 residues. Losses at the gene ends were 1 base for V and 4 bases for J; bases not matched to a gene: 15. Germline V gives CDR1 MGHRA, CDR2 YSYEKL.

The rearrangement uses TRBV7-6 and TRBJ1-5, with D unresolved. The CDR3 spans 16 residues. Germline values: CDR1 SGHVS, CDR2 FNYEAQ. V was clipped by 4 bases and J by 3 bases, with 16 bases between them. The CDR3 DNA is TGTGCCAGCAGCTCCAGGTCCGGGGAGGTCAATCAGCCCCAGCATTTT. Its translation is CASSSRSGEVNQPQHF.

The genes are TRBV30 and TRBJ2-2, with TRBD1 matching 7 bases. The CDR3 has 14 residues. J was trimmed by 0 bases and V by 3 bases; bases with no gene match: 1. Germline V gene lookup returns CDR1 GTSNPN and CDR2 SVGIG (reference sequence). The DNA of the CDR3 is TGTGCCTGGAGGCAGGGGGCGAACACCGGGGAGCTGTTTTTT. It specifies CAWRQGANTGELFF.

J is TRBJ2-1 and V is TRBV13; 9 nucleotides align to TRBD1. Per the germline V gene, CDR1 is PRHDT and CDR2 is FYEKMQ (reference sequence). The V and J ends lost 3 bases and 4 bases, in that order; junction bases with no gene match: 4. The CDR3 extends over 15 amino acids. The CDR3 loop is CASSFDRGRYNEQFF. As DNA, the CDR3 is TGTGCCAGCAGCTTCGACAGGGGGAGGTACAATGAGCAGTTCTTC. The variable domain in full, completed from reference TRBV13 and TRBJ2-1, reads AAGVIQSPRHLIKEKRETATLKCYPIPRHDTVYWYQQGPGQDPQFLISFYEKMQSDKGSIPDRFSAQQFSDYHSELNMSSLELGDSALYFCASSFDRGRYNEQFFGPGTRLTVL.